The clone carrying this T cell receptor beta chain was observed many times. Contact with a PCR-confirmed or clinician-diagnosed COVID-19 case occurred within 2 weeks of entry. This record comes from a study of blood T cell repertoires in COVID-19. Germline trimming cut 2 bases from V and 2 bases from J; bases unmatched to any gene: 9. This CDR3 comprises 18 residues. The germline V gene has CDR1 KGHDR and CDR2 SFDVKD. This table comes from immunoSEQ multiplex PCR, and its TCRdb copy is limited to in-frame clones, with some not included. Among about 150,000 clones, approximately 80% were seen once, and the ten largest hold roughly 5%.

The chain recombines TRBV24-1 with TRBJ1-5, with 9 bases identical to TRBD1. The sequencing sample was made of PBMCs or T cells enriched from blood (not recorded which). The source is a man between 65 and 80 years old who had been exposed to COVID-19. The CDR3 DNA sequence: TGTGCCACCAGTGATTCGGACAGGGGTGGGGTCGGCAATCAGCCCCAGCATTTT. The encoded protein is CATSDSDRGGVGNQPQHF.